The entry below describes one TCR beta chain. Original processing notes: Scientists estimated how many nucleated cells there were by amplifying reference gene primers. The assay was immunoSEQ multiplex PCR, and TCRdb's table has in-frame clones only and misses some. That table supplies the V and J calls and clone size; D and trimming were determined from the DNA. The sample records roughly 230,000 clones, about 91% being singletons. Between the trimmed V and J ends, which lost 5 bases and 0 bases, there was a span of 11 bases. Germline V gene data show CDR1 as SGHVS and CDR2 as FNYEAQ. CDR3 length: 16 residues. This sample stems from a study of blood T cell repertoires in COVID-19. Study context: Acute and convalescent COVID-19 specimens originated in the United States, Italy and Spain. The cDNA or gDNA used as material had been derived from T cells, B-cell-depleted T cells, or PBMCs.

V and J are TRBV7-6 and TRBJ2-6, with unresolved D. This TCR came from a woman aged 40-49 years who had recovered from COVID-19. Sequenced sample: peripheral blood. CDR3 bases: TGTGCCAGCAGCCCTCGACTGAACTCTGGGGCCAACGTCCTGACTTTC. Its translation: CASSPRLNSGANVLTF.